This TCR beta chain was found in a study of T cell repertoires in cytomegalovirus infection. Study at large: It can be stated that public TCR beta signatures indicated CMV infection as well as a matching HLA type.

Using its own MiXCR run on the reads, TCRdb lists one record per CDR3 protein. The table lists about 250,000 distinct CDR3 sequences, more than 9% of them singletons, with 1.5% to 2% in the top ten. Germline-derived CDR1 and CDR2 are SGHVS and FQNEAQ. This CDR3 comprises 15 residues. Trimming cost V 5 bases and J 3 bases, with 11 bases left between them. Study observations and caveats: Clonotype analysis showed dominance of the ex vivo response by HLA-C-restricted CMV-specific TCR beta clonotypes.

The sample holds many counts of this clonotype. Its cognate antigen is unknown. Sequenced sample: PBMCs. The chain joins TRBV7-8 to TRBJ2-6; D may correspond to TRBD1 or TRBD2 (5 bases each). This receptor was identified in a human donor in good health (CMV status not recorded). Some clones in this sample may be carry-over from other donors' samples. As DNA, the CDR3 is TGTGCCAGCAGCATCCGGGGCGGTGGGGCCAACGTCCTGACTTTC. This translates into CASSIRGGGANVLTF.